Shown below are 5 T cell receptor beta chains from a single sample sequenced in a study of CD8 T cells in Susac syndrome. Reverse transcription of about 0.45 to 1 ug RNA was performed with random hexamers. One entry per CDR3 protein results from TCRdb running MiXCR on the immunoSEQ multiplex PCR reads. This sample has over 130,000 distinct CDR3 sequences, with 95% found just once. Sequences were obtained from CD4+ T cells from PBMCs. These receptors were collected from a human donor with Susac syndrome.

This chain uses TRBV7-2 with TRBJ2-1; 9 nucleotides align to TRBD1. There are 15 residues in the CDR3. Germline V gene data show CDR1 as SGHTA and CDR2 as FQGNSA. V trimming: 5 bases; J trimming: 4 bases; junction bases outside the gene matches: 6. CDR3 coding DNA: TGTGCCAGCAGCCCACAGGGGGCGCGGTACAATGAGCAGTTCTTC. Translating gives CASSPQGARYNEQFF.

This clonotype was found once. The J gene is TRBJ2-7, the V gene TRBV28, with 8 nucleotides matching TRBD1. This CDR3 comprises 14 residues. Trimming took 6 bases from V and 0 from J; bases not matched to a gene: 4. Germline assignment: CDR1 MDHEN and CDR2 SYDVKM. The CDR3 spells CASRGQGRSYEQYF. In DNA, the CDR3 is TGTGCCAGCAGAGGACAGGGACGCTCCTACGAGCAGTACTTC.

V gene TRBV4-3 combines with J gene TRBJ1-1, with D tentatively TRBD1 (6 bases). Germline V gives CDR1 LGHNA, CDR2 YSLEER. This CDR3 has 15 amino acids. The V gene lost 2 bases and the J gene lost 4 bases, with 14 bases spanning the gap. CDR3 protein: CASSQRAQGGTEAFF. The CDR3 DNA reads as TGCGCCAGCAGCCAACGGGCCCAAGGGGGCACTGAAGCTTTCTTT.

This clonotype was observed once. The CDR3 nucleotides read TGTGCCAGCAGGGGGGAGTTCTATGGCTACACCTTC. It specifies CASRGEFYGYTF. This chain joins TRBV2 and TRBJ1-2, with D possibly TRBD1 on 5 matching bases. The V gene's germline CDR1 is SNHLY and CDR2 FYNNEI. Trimming cost V 6 bases and J 4 bases, with 9 bases left between them. CDR3 size: 12 residues.

This chain links TRBV30 with TRBJ2-7; TRBD1 matches at 9 bases. Germline assignment: CDR1 GTSNPN and CDR2 SVGIG (reference sequence). This CDR3 comprises 15 residues. The V gene end was trimmed by 2 bases and the J gene end by 6 bases; junction bases not matched to a gene: 11. CDR3 coding DNA: TGTGCCTGGAGTTCATCCGGGACAGGGATCTCCGAGCAGTACTTC. Translation: CAWSSSGTGISEQYF.